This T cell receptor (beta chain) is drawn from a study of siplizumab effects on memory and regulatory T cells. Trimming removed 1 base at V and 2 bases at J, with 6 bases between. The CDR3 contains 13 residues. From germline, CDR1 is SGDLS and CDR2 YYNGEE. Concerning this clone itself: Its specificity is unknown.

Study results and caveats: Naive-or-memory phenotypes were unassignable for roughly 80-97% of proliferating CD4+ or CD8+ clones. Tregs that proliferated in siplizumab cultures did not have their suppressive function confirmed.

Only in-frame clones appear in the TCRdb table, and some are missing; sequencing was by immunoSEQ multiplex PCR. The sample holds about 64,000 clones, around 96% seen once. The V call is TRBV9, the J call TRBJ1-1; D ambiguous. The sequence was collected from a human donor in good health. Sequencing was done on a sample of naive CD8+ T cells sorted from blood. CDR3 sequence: CASSVQTNTEAFF. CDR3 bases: TGTGCCAGCAGCGTACAGACTAACACTGAAGCTTTCTTT. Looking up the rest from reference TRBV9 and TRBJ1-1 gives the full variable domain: DSGVTQTPKHLITATGQRVTLRCSPRSGDLSVYWYQQSLDQGLQFLIQYYNGEERAKGNILERFSAQQFPDLHSELNLSSLELGDSALYFCASSVQTNTEAFFGQGTRLTVV.